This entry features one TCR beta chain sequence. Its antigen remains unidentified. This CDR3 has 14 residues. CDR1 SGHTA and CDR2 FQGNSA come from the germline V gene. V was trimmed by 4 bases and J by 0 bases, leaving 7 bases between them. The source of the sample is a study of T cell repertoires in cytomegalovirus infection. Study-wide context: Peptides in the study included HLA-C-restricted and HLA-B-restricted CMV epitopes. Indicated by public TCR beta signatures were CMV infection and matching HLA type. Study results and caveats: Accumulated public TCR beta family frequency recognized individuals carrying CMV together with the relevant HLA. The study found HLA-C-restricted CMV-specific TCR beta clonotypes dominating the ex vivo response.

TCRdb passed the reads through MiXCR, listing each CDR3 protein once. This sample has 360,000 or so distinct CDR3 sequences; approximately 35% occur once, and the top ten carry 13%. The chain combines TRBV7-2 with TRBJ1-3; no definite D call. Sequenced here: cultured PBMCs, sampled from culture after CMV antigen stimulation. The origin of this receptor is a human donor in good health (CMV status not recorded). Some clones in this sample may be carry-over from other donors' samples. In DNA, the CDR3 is TGTGCCAGCAGCTCCCTGAGCTCTGGAAACACCATATATTTT. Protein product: CASSSLSSGNTIYF.